The 18 T cell receptor beta chains below all came from one sample that was sequenced in a study of blood T cell repertoires in COVID-19. The protocol was immunoSEQ multiplex PCR, while the TCRdb copy is restricted to in-frame clones and leaves out a portion. The sample carries around 220,000 clones, around 91% recorded once. Sequencing used PBMCs or T cells enriched from blood (not recorded which). Source of these receptors: a young man who had been exposed to COVID-19.

The gene calls are TRBV29-1 and TRBJ2-2; TRBD1 agrees at 8 bases. Unmatched junction bases numbered 6, after V lost 3 bases and J lost 3 bases. The V gene's germline CDR1 is SQVTM and CDR2 ANQGSEA. The CDR3 length is 15 residues. Here the CDR3 DNA reads TGCAGCGTTGACCTGACAGGGGAAGACACCGGGGAGCTGTTTTTT. Translation gives CSVDLTGEDTGELFF.

This clone occurred once. The CDR3 protein is CASSPSGTGYNEQFF. The DNA of the CDR3 is TGCGCCAGCAGCCCGAGCGGGACAGGGTACAATGAGCAGTTCTTC. This sequence joins TRBV5-1 and TRBJ2-1; 9 bases are a match to TRBD1. V lost 4 bases to trimming and J lost 4 bases; unmatched junction nucleotides: 6. The CDR3 runs to 15 residues. Germline loops: CDR1 SGHRS, CDR2 YFSETQ.

This clone has just one count. The genes are TRBV5-4 and TRBJ2-3, with 9 bases matching TRBD2. This CDR3 contains 13 residues. The germline CDR1 and CDR2 sequences are SGHNT and YYREEE (reference sequence). Trimming at V came to 10 bases and at J to 4 bases, leaving 7 bases not matched to a gene. The CDR3 DNA follows: TGTGCCTGTAGCGGGGGTAGGGCAGATACGCAGTATTTT. Its translation: CACSGGRADTQYF.

The J gene is TRBJ1-5, the V gene TRBV1; TRBD1 reflects the table's D call only, with no check against the DNA. TRBV1 is a pseudogene. This CDR3 contains 16 residues. CDR3 amino acids: CTSSQETGESRQPQHF. CDR3 nucleotides: TGCACCAGCAGCCAAGAAACAGGGGAATCAAGGCAGCCCCAGCATTTT.

The CDR3 nucleotides read TGCGCCAGCGGGGCTAGTGAGCAGTTCTTC. Amino acids: CASGASEQFF. The chain has TRBV10-2 and TRBJ2-1; maybe TRBD1 (5 bases). Trimming took off 8 bases at V and 9 bases at J, with 8 bases between the two ends. The CDR3 loop spans 10 amino acids. Germline CDR1 and CDR2: WSHSY and SAAADI.

The chain carries TRBV5-6 and TRBJ2-7; D may be TRBD1 (6 bases). Germline V gene lookup returns CDR1 SGHDT and CDR2 YYEEEE. V was pared by 4 bases and J by 0 bases, with 17 bases between. The CDR3 length is 16 residues. CDR3 protein: CASSNRVARSSYEQYF. For the CDR3, the DNA is TGTGCCAGCAGCAACAGGGTAGCAAGGAGCTCCTACGAGCAGTACTTC. The full variable domain, with the rest looked up from reference TRBV5-6 and TRBJ2-7, is DAGVTQSPTHLIKTRGQQVTLRCSPKSGHDTVSWYQQALGQGPQFIFQYYEEEERQRGNFPDRFSGHQFPNYSSELNVNALLLGDSALYLCASSNRVARSSYEQYFGPGTRLTVT.

The chain uses TRBV30 and TRBJ1-2; possibly TRBD1 for D (6 bases). Trimming left V 0 bases short and J 6 bases short, with 11 bases between. There are 13 residues in the CDR3. Looked up from germline, CDR1 is GTSNPN and CDR2 is SVGIG (reference sequence). CDR3 DNA sequence: TGTGCCTGGAGTGTTGGGCAGGGGCATGGCTACACCTTC. The encoded protein is CAWSVGQGHGYTF.

The V gene is TRBV11-2, the J gene TRBJ2-3; D call uncertain. Trimming took off 2 bases at V and 6 bases at J, with 3 bases between the two ends. Germline lookup yields CDR1 SGHAT and CDR2 FQNNGV. The CDR3 has 11 residues. The CDR3: CASSLRDTQYF. The DNA for the CDR3 is TGTGCCAGCAGCTTACGGGATACGCAGTATTTT.

The chain employs TRBV5-5 and TRBJ2-5, with no clear D. The CDR3 is 11 amino acids. The V gene's germline CDR1 is SGHKS and CDR2 YYEKEE (reference sequence). Trimming removed 6 bases at V and 1 base at J, with 4 bases between. This CDR3 is CASNIQETQYF. In DNA form, the CDR3 reads TGTGCCAGCAACATCCAAGAGACCCAGTACTTC.

This clone showed up just a few times. The chain links TRBV21-1 to TRBJ2-3; the table's D call of TRBD2 was not tested on the DNA. TRBV21-1 is a pseudogene segment. There are 18 residues in the CDR3. CDR3 DNA: TGTGCCAGCAGCAGGGCGCCAACCGGGAACGGAATCACAGATACGCAGTATTTT. Amino acid sequence: CASSRAPTGNGITDTQYF.

This chain links TRBV5-1 with TRBJ2-7, with TRBD2 matching 15 bases. Germline CDR1 SGHRS, CDR2 YFSETQ. Trimming removed 3 bases from V and 4 bases from J; junction bases left unmatched: 8. This CDR3 has 17 residues. The CDR3 is CASSSGLAGGRLYEQYF. Written as DNA, the CDR3 is TGCGCCAGCAGCTCTGGACTAGCGGGGGGGCGGCTTTACGAGCAGTACTTC.

The chain joins TRBV24-1 to TRBJ2-1, with 15 bases matching TRBD2. The length of the CDR3 is 19 residues. The trim removed 4 bases at V and 1 base at J, leaving 7 bases unmatched. Germline CDR1 and CDR2: KGHDR and SFDVKD. CDR3 sequence reads: CATSDGTSGGYPSYNEQFF. CDR3 bases: TGTGCCACCAGTGACGGGACTAGCGGGGGGTATCCTTCCTACAATGAGCAGTTCTTC.

The rearrangement uses TRBV5-1 and TRBJ2-1; tentative D call: TRBD2 (6 bases). The germline CDR1 and CDR2 sequences are SGHRS and YFSETQ. The ends were cut back, 0 bases at V and 2 bases at J, with 18 bases in the middle. The CDR3 is 18 residues long. CDR3 protein: CASSLESFGTYTYNEQFF. CDR3 nucleotide sequence: TGCGCCAGCAGCTTGGAGTCTTTTGGGACTTATACCTACAATGAGCAGTTCTTC.

CDR3 loop: CASSPSGLAYEQYF. DNA for the CDR3: TGTGCCAGCTCACCATCGGGTTTGGCCTACGAGCAGTACTTC. V usage is TRBV18 and J usage is TRBJ2-7; D gene unclear. Germline lookup yields CDR1 KGHSH and CDR2 LQKENI. The CDR3 is 14 residues long. The ends were cut back, 2 bases at V and 2 bases at J, with 10 bases in the middle.

The chain has TRBV5-6 and TRBJ2-5; tentative D call: TRBD1 (7 bases). V dropped 0 bases and J dropped 4 bases, with 19 bases sitting between them. CDR3 size: 17 residues. Germline V gene lookup returns CDR1 SGHDT and CDR2 YYEEEE. CDR3 DNA sequence: TGTGCCAGCAGCTTGGCCGTCCTGTCAGGGGGAGGAGAGACCCAGTACTTC. Translation: CASSLAVLSGGGETQYF.

The V and J genes are TRBV10-2 and TRBJ2-1; TRBD1 agrees at 7 bases. This CDR3 region has 13 residues. The J segment lost 5 bases and the V segment lost 7 bases, leaving 5 bases of the junction unmatched. The germline CDR1 and CDR2 sequences are WSHSY and SAAADI. The CDR3 region has the DNA TGCGCCAGCAAACAGGGGTGGAACAATGAGCAGTTCTTC. Protein product: CASKQGWNNEQFF.

The chain is built from TRBV5-6 and TRBJ2-5, with D perhaps matching TRBD2 (6 bases). Germline values: CDR1 SGHDT, CDR2 YYEEEE. CDR3 length equals 14 residues. Trimming took 7 bases from V and 5 from J, leaving 18 bases between them. The CDR3 loop is CASLSVEGRETQYF. The DNA for the CDR3 is TGTGCCAGCCTCTCGGTGGAGGGACGTGAGACCCAGTACTTC. The whole variable domain, filled in from reference TRBV5-6 and TRBJ2-5, reads DAGVTQSPTHLIKTRGQQVTLRCSPKSGHDTVSWYQQALGQGPQFIFQYYEEEERQRGNFPDRFSGHQFPNYSSELNVNALLLGDSALYLCASLSVEGRETQYFGPGTRLLVL.

This chain joins TRBV13 and TRBJ1-2; D is ambiguous. The CDR3 has 16 amino acids. Per the germline V gene, CDR1 is PRHDT and CDR2 is FYEKMQ (reference sequence). V was shortened by 5 bases and J by 3 bases, with 19 bases between the two germline ends. The CDR3 nucleotides read TGTGCCAGCAGCGCGTCCGGGTCCCGCGGCGACTATGGCTACACCTTC. Translation: CASSASGSRGDYGYTF.